Listed below are T cell receptor beta chains from one sample, sequenced in a study of blood T cell repertoires in COVID-19. TCRdb's copy holds only in-frame clones and misses some; the assay was immunoSEQ multiplex PCR. Of some 130,000 clones listed, around 80% are singletons. The sample taken for sequencing was PBMCs or T cells enriched from blood (not recorded which). The receptor set was obtained from a man aged 40-49 years with acute COVID-19. Each CDR3 is given with its conserved first and last residue. Each record gives: V gene, J gene, clone size, D gene, CDR3 protein, CDR3 DNA. The D gene is left open where the match is weak. Where a row states a size, it is once, few, many or the class of an expanded clone; other rows omit it.

>TRBV5-4|TRBJ2-2|.|TRBD2
CASSPGGRANTGELFF
TGTGCCAGCTCCCCGGGCGGGAGGGCCAACACCGGGGAGCTGTTTTTT
>TRBV3-1/TRBV3-2|TRBJ1-3|.|.
CASSSLLSRSGNTIYF
TGTGCCAGCAGCTCGCTACTAAGTCGCTCTGGAAACACCATATATTTT
>TRBV7-9|TRBJ2-1|many|TRBD2
CASSLGIAGLSEEQFF
TGTGCCAGCAGCTTAGGGATAGCGGGACTCTCCGAGGAGCAGTTCTTC
>TRBV5-1|TRBJ1-1|.|.
CASSPRGDGVNTEAFF
TGCGCCAGCAGCCCTCGGGGGGACGGGGTGAACACTGAAGCTTTCTTT
>TRBV12-3/TRBV12-4|TRBJ2-5|.|TRBD1
CASGDRGDETQYF
TGTGCCAGCGGGGACAGAGGGGATGAGACCCAGTACTTC
>TRBV5-1|TRBJ1-6|.|.
CASSLDSPPNSPLHF
TGCGCCAGCAGCCTGGACAGTCCGCCTAATTCACCCCTCCACTTT
>TRBV1|TRBJ2-7|.|.
CTSAKRGLAGSYEQYF
TGCACCAGCGCGAAAAGAGGACTAGCGGGGTCCTACGAGCAGTACTTC
>TRBV7-2|TRBJ2-2|once|TRBD2
CASSFTSGANTGELFF
TGTGCCAGCAGCTTTACTAGCGGGGCGAACACCGGGGAGCTGTTTTTT
>TRBV6-5|TRBJ2-7|.|TRBD2
CASSSPIAGRGEQYF
TGTGCCAGCAGCTCCCCGATAGCGGGGAGGGGAGAGCAGTACTTC
>TRBV30|TRBJ1-6|few|TRBD1
CAWSVRRGGSSPLHF
TGTGCCTGGAGTGTACGACGAGGGGGCAGTTCACCCCTCCACTTT
>TRBV12-3/TRBV12-4|TRBJ2-7|.|.
CASSFVSYEQYF
TGTGCCAGCAGCTTTGTATCCTACGAGCAGTACTTC
>TRBV29-1|TRBJ2-3|.|.
CSVEEATAGDTQYF
TGCAGCGTTGAAGAGGCCACCGCAGGAGATACGCAGTATTTT
>TRBV11-2|TRBJ1-4|.|.
CASSSGGPEKLFF
TGTGCCAGCAGCTCGGGGGGGCCTGAAAAACTGTTTTTT
>TRBV7-9|TRBJ2-1|.|.
CASSLVPPVRNEQFF
TGTGCCAGCAGCTTAGTCCCCCCCGTACGGAATGAGCAGTTCTTC
>TRBV2|TRBJ1-1|.|TRBD1
CASRETGGWEAFF
TGTGCCAGCAGGGAAACAGGGGGCTGGGAAGCTTTCTTT
>TRBV7-3|TRBJ2-1|.|TRBD2
CASSLKRGGQDEQFF
TGTGCCAGCAGCTTAAAGCGGGGGGGCCAGGATGAGCAGTTCTTC
>TRBV5-4|TRBJ2-2|.|.
CASSVGTTTGELFF
TGTGCCAGCAGCGTAGGAACTACGACCGGGGAGCTGTTTTTT
>TRBV7-2|TRBJ2-1|.|TRBD2
CASSLASASGGYYEQFF
TGTGCCAGCAGCTTAGCAAGTGCGAGCGGGGGTTACTATGAGCAGTTCTTC
>TRBV2|TRBJ2-5|few|TRBD1
CASSGDRGFQETQYF
TGTGCCAGCAGTGGGGACAGGGGGTTCCAAGAGACCCAGTACTTC
>TRBV7-7|TRBJ2-7|.|TRBD2
CASSLEAGRAYEQYF
TGTGCTAGCAGCTTAGAGGCAGGGAGGGCCTACGAGCAGTACTTC
>TRBV7-2|TRBJ2-3|.|TRBD2
CASSPGAGGPTDTQYF
TGTGCCAGCAGCCCCGGAGCGGGGGGGCCCACAGATACGCAGTATTTT
>TRBV7-9|TRBJ1-2|.|.
CASSLVGRFTNGYTF
TGTGCCAGCAGCTTAGTGGGCAGGTTTACGAATGGCTACACCTTC
>TRBV19|TRBJ2-7|.|.
CASSGSYEQYF
TGTGCCAGTAGCGGGAGCTACGAGCAGTACTTC
>TRBV7-2|TRBJ1-4|.|.
CASSPDSWHAKLFF
TGTGCCAGCAGCCCCGACAGTTGGCACGCAAAACTGTTTTTT
>TRBV7-9|TRBJ1-1|once|TRBD1
CASSWGTGMNTEAFF
TGTGCCAGCAGCTGGGGGACAGGGATGAACACTGAAGCTTTCTTT
>TRBV6-1|TRBJ1-2|.|TRBD1
CASSEVPGGNYGYTF
TGTGCCAGCAGTGAAGTTCCAGGGGGCAACTATGGCTACACCTTC
>TRBV6-5|TRBJ1-2|.|.
CASRGPNRERGGYTF
TGTGCCAGCAGGGGCCCTAACAGGGAACGAGGGGGCTACACCTTC
>TRBV7-2|TRBJ1-3|.|.
CASRPRSSGNTIYF
TGTGCCAGCCGCCCTAGGAGTTCTGGAAACACCATATATTTT
>TRBV29-1|TRBJ2-5|.|TRBD2
CSVELGASGSKTQYF
TGCAGCGTTGAATTGGGGGCTAGCGGGAGTAAGACCCAGTACTTC
>TRBV7-9|TRBJ1-2|.|.
CASSQEARGGYTF
TGTGCCAGCAGCCAAGAGGCCCGTGGCGGCTACACCTTC
>TRBV6-4|TRBJ1-2|.|TRBD1
CASRFGQANYGYTF
TGTGCCAGCAGATTTGGACAGGCTAACTATGGCTACACCTTC
>TRBV29-1|TRBJ1-5|.|TRBD1
CSVGTGDSNQPQHF
TGCAGCGTTGGGACAGGAGATAGCAATCAGCCCCAGCATTTT
>TRBV28|TRBJ1-1|.|.
CASSSRAGRAAFF
TGTGCCAGCAGTTCTCGCGCGGGGAGGGCAGCTTTCTTT
>TRBV7-2|TRBJ1-1|.|.
CASAFFPSPNTEAFF
TGTGCCAGCGCATTCTTCCCGAGCCCGAACACTGAAGCTTTCTTT
>TRBV5-1|TRBJ2-1|.|TRBD2
CASSAPSGGTYNEQFF
TGCGCCAGCAGCGCGCCTAGCGGGGGGACCTACAATGAGCAGTTCTTC
>TRBV6-5|TRBJ2-7|few|TRBD2
CASRGLAGSEEQYF
TGTGCCAGCAGGGGACTAGCGGGATCGGAGGAGCAGTACTTC